Listed below are T cell receptor beta chains from one sample, sequenced in a study of shared clonotypes between healthy human individuals. TCRdb's copy holds only in-frame clones and misses some; the assay was immunoSEQ multiplex PCR. In the table there are roughly 890,000 clones, 80% to 95% of which are singletons. Material for sequencing was naive CD8+ T cells sorted from blood. The receptors shown here come from a young man in good health. Each CDR3 is given with its conserved first and last residue. A D gene is named only where the DNA matches it firmly. Expanded clones get a size class; other rows say once, few or many, or leave the size out.

D	V	size	J	CDR3	DNA
TRBD1	TRBV7-2	-	TRBJ2-1	CASSQQGATNEQFF	TGTGCCAGCAGCCAACAGGGGGCGACCAATGAGCAGTTCTTC
TRBD1	TRBV5-4	once	TRBJ1-2	CASSTSQGAIYGYTF	TGTGCCAGCAGCACGTCACAGGGGGCGATCTATGGCTACACCTTC
TRBD1	TRBV9	once	TRBJ2-5	CASSATGGETQYF	TGTGCCAGCAGCGCAACAGGGGGAGAGACCCAGTACTTC
-	TRBV5-4	-	TRBJ2-7	CASSFGGGEQYF	TGTGCCAGCAGCTTTGGGGGTGGCGAGCAGTACTTC
-	TRBV4-1	-	TRBJ1-5	CASSQGGQPQHF	TGCGCCAGCAGCCAAGGGGGGCAGCCCCAGCATTTT
-	TRBV28	few	TRBJ1-5	CATGQPNQPQHF	TGTGCCACTGGACAGCCCAATCAGCCCCAGCATTTT
TRBD2	TRBV4-1	-	TRBJ2-1	CASSQDPTSGRGGVWDNEQFF	TGCGCCAGCAGCCAAGATCCGACTAGCGGGAGAGGGGGTGTATGGGACAATGAGCAGTTCTTC
-	TRBV25-1	-	TRBJ2-3	CASSHAAAPTHF	TGTGCCAGCAGTCACGCGGCAGCCCCGACCCATTTT
-	TRBV6-5	-	TRBJ2-5	CASSYDGETQYF	TGTGCCAGCAGTTACGATGGGGAGACCCAGTACTTC
TRBD1	TRBV28	-	TRBJ1-1	CASSPGTGREAFF	TGTGCCAGCAGTCCAGGGACAGGCCGTGAAGCTTTCTTT
TRBD2	TRBV4-1	-	TRBJ2-1	CASSSAPTLADLYNEQFF	TGCGCCAGCAGCTCAGCCCCAACCCTAGCGGACTTGTACAATGAGCAGTTCTTC
-	TRBV2	-	TRBJ2-7	CASSEGSVYEQYF	TGTGCCAGCAGTGAGGGCAGCGTATACGAGCAGTACTTC
TRBD2	TRBV28	once	TRBJ2-1	CASNGAGGYNEQFF	TGTGCCAGCAATGGAGCGGGGGGATACAATGAGCAGTTCTTC
-	TRBV9	once	TRBJ1-1	CASSDSKGLNTEAFF	TGTGCCAGCAGCGATAGTAAGGGTCTAAACACTGAAGCTTTCTTT
TRBD2	TRBV10-1	-	TRBJ2-3	CASSEGGSFADTQYF	TGCGCCAGCAGTGAAGGCGGGAGTTTCGCAGATACGCAGTATTTT
TRBD2	TRBV30	-	TRBJ2-3	CAWGLGWRSTSGRVADTQYF	TGTGCCTGGGGCCTCGGCTGGAGGTCGACTAGCGGGAGGGTCGCAGATACGCAGTATTTT
-	TRBV19	once	TRBJ2-7	CASAVGSSAYEAYEQYF	TGTGCCAGCGCTGTGGGGTCTAGCGCGTACGAAGCCTACGAGCAGTACTTC
-	TRBV6-6	-	TRBJ1-1	CASGDTWAFF	TGTGCCAGCGGAGATACGTGGGCTTTCTTT
-	TRBV4-1	-	TRBJ2-7	CASSQGGRGYEQYF	TGCGCCAGCAGCCAAGGTGGGAGAGGCTACGAGCAGTACTTC
TRBD1	TRBV9	-	TRBJ1-4	CASSGGLDRDRKLFF	TGTGCCAGCAGCGGAGGTTTAGACAGGGATAGAAAACTGTTTTTT